A single sample is the source of the 10 T cell receptor beta chains below, sequenced in a study of blood T cells in healthy people across ages. The authors ran a second PCR of roughly 6 to 12 cycles using a sample-barcoded 5' primer and a J-beta primer mix. TCRdb passed the 5' RACE reads through MiXCR, listing each CDR3 protein once. The data contain fewer than 2 million distinct CDR3 sequences, approximately 40% of them seen just once; the ten biggest clones take up roughly 23%. Sequenced material: blood. The receptor source for this set is a human donor in good health.

This clonotype came up a few times. The V gene is TRBV7-3, the J gene TRBJ2-5; D gene unclear. Germline assignment: CDR1 SGHTA and CDR2 FQGTGA. V shed 1 base and J shed 4 bases, with 7 bases lying between them. CDR3 length: 13 amino acids. The CDR3 region is CASSLNSRETQYF. DNA for the CDR3: TGTGCCAGCAGCTTAAATAGCAGAGAGACCCAGTACTTC.

In this sample, this clonotype turned up once. This chain links TRBV5-1 with TRBJ1-1, with a weak D call TRBD1 (6 bases). Germline V gives CDR1 SGHRS, CDR2 YFSETQ. The CDR3 is made up of 14 amino acids. V lost 4 bases to trimming and J lost 1 base, with 11 bases between them. CDR3 bases: TGCGCCAGCAGCCCGGACAGCCCGAACACTGAAGCTTTCTTT. Translated: CASSPDSPNTEAFF.

This chain uses TRBV10-3 with TRBJ2-3; TRBD2 is a possible D gene (5 bases). Germline V CDR1 and CDR2: ENHRY, SYGVKD. Trimming took 3 bases from V and 8 from J, leaving 12 bases between them. CDR3 size: 13 residues. The CDR3 DNA reads TGTGCCATCAGTGATACTAGAGCAGGTACGCAGTATTTT. Translation gives CAISDTRAGTQYF.

J is TRBJ2-1 and V is TRBV5-1; D might be TRBD1 (5 bases). The CDR3 has 13 amino acids. Germline CDR1 reads SGHRS; CDR2 reads YFSETQ. The V and J ends lost 5 bases and 2 bases respectively, with 8 bases between them. CDR3 protein: CASSSRAYNEQFF. The CDR3 bases are TGCGCCAGCAGTTCCAGGGCCTACAATGAGCAGTTCTTC.

This clonotype was counted between two and nine times. The chain combines TRBV5-1 with TRBJ2-5; no reliable D call. Germline assignment: CDR1 SGHRS and CDR2 YFSETQ. Trimming stripped 2 bases from V and 1 base from J, with 9 bases between. This CDR3 region has 14 residues. DNA for the CDR3: TGCGCCAGCAGCTTACAAATCCCCCAAGAGACCCAGTACTTC. Its translation: CASSLQIPQETQYF. Full variable domain (missing parts from reference TRBV5-1 and TRBJ2-5): KAGVTQTPRYLIKTRGQQVTLSCSPISGHRSVSWYQQTPGQGLQFLFEYFSETQRNKGNFPGRFSGRQFSNSRSEMNVSTLELGDSALYLCASSLQIPQETQYFGPGTRLLVL.

Concerning this clonotype itself: At one end, the junction sequence differs from germline, possibly due to a read error. This chain's CDR3 is CAITGGADTGERFF. The CDR3 DNA reads as TGTGCCATCACCGGGGGGGCCGACACCGGGGAGCGGTTTTTT. The chain has TRBV10-3 and TRBJ2-2; 8 nucleotides align to TRBD2. CDR1 is ENHRY, CDR2 SYGVKD, per germline. The CDR3 is 14 residues long.

The chain uses TRBV7-2 and TRBJ1-1, with D perhaps matching TRBD1 (5 bases). This CDR3 comprises 14 residues. Germline V lookup: CDR1 SGHTA, CDR2 FQGNSA. The V gene lost 5 bases and the J gene lost 4 bases, with 14 bases spanning the gap. CDR3 bases: TGTGCCAGCAGCACACCAAATGGGGGCACTGAAGCTTTCTTT. As protein: CASSTPNGGTEAFF.

This chain uses TRBV4-1 with TRBJ2-5, with a tentative D call TRBD2 (6 bases). Trimming removed 0 bases at V and 3 bases at J, with 14 bases between. The CDR3 runs 16 residues. Germline CDR1 and CDR2: MGHRA and YSYEKL. The DNA of the CDR3 is TGCGCCAGCAGCCAAGACGAAGGACTACCTAAAGAGACCCAGTACTTC. Translated, it gives CASSQDEGLPKETQYF.

The chain carries TRBV5-1 and TRBJ1-1; 7 bases are shared with TRBD1. V was clipped by 1 base and J by 7 bases; unmatched bases: 7. The germline V gene has CDR1 SGHRS and CDR2 YFSETQ. CDR3 length equals 14 residues. For the CDR3, the DNA is TGCGCCAGCAGCTTGTTGGGACAGAAGTTTGAAGCTTTCTTT. As protein: CASSLLGQKFEAFF. The whole variable domain, filled in from reference TRBV5-1 and TRBJ1-1, reads KAGVTQTPRYLIKTRGQQVTLSCSPISGHRSVSWYQQTPGQGLQFLFEYFSETQRNKGNFPGRFSGRQFSNSRSEMNVSTLELGDSALYLCASSLLGQKFEAFFGQGTRLTVV.

On this clonotype itself: Germline and junction disagree at one end, which may indicate a read error. The V call is TRBV7-7, the J call TRBJ2-7; D gene unclear. The germline V gene has CDR1 SSHAT and CDR2 FNYEAQ (reference sequence). The CDR3 covers 15 residues. CDR3 nucleotides: TGTGCTAGCAGCTTAGGTCCGGGCAACTCCTACGAGCAGTACTTC. Translating it yields CASSLGPGNSYEQYF.